This T cell receptor (beta chain) emerged from a study of blood T cell repertoires in COVID-19 (dated by TCRdb to the early 2020s). Notes on the research overall: Collaborator samples came from the United States, Italy and Spain and covered acute and convalescent phases of COVID-19. The prospective study material was composed of cDNA or gDNA derived from T cells, B-cell-depleted T cells, or PBMCs. Deeply sampled blood TCRbeta repertoires from subjects exposed to, actively infected with, or recovered from COVID-19 were included in the dataset. The repertoires were released in a freely available public database intended as a resource for research on the immune response to SARS-CoV-2. Samples were obtained from the ongoing ImmuneRACE study (first 160 participants) and from about 1,300 subjects provided by 6 global collaborators. Sample metadata almost always included a de-identified subject ID, COVID-19 status, age in years and sex. Where available, HLA class I and class II types were obtained from metadata supplied by the sample provider rather than from assay-based typing.

Trimming at the junction amounts to 3 bases on V and 5 bases on J, and the germline ends lie 13 bases apart. The germline V gene (reference sequence) specifies LGHDT as CDR1 and YNNKEL as CDR2. The CDR3 runs 14 amino acids, cysteine and phenylalanine included. The retained sequence is limited to the CDR3, 42 bases, with the frame set at the first base. Participants in the prospective study were aged roughly 18 to 95 years, lived in 24 United States geographic areas, and enrolled through a virtual design. In the prospective study, cohorts were assigned on the basis of participant-reported clinical history obtained from a screening survey and a study questionnaire. Recovered participants in ImmuneRACE Cohort 3 were defined by two consecutive negative NP/OP PCR tests, clearance by a healthcare professional, or resolution of symptoms. In the prospective study, whole blood, serum and a nasopharyngeal or oropharyngeal swab were collected from each participant by mobile phlebotomists. Prospective study participants could optionally give additional blood draws and questionnaires over an approximately 2-month period. Before DNA extraction, blood samples from the prospective study were shipped at room temperature or frozen.

The immunoSEQ Assay, a bias-controlled multiplex PCR, was used to amplify TCRbeta CDR3 regions from genomic DNA. Under the source paper's analysis protocol: The number of nucleated cells in each sample was estimated by amplification of reference gene primers within the assay. To quantify the absolute abundance of each unique TCRbeta CDR3 rearrangement, sequence reads were collapsed and filtered. For each sample, productive Simpson clonality was calculated as the square root of Simpson's diversity index over productive rearrangements. TCRdb's version of the immuneACCESS table is confined to in-frame rearrangements and falls short of the full clone set. An unresolved V gene accounts for under half of the shortfall where checked; the remainder is of unknown origin. Clonal size and the V and J genes are those of that table, whereas D and trimming came from the DNA. For this sample there are hundreds of thousands of clones; around 87% appear just once. The ten largest account for around 1% of the sample.

What the work shows at the level of the full study, not this receptor alone: How much clinical and demographic metadata was included differed by source and by participant, and the metadata was provided uncurated.

Points on this clone: Its antigen is currently not known. Base-call qualities are not available, and no considerably larger clone is one nucleotide away.

Specimen: PBMCs or T cells enriched from blood (not recorded which). This receptor was taken from a man younger than 35 who had recovered from COVID-19. Rearrangement joined TRBV3-1 (or the pseudogene TRBV3-2) to TRBJ2-5; no D gene is confidently identified. At the DNA level, the sequence is TGTGCCAGCAGCCATGTCTCCAGGAAGGAGACCCAGTACTTC. Translated, this gives CASSHVSRKETQYF.